Below, 6 T cell receptor beta chains from the same sample are listed, as sequenced in a study of blood T cell repertoires in COVID-19. Profiled with immunoSEQ multiplex PCR; TCRdb holds only in-frame clones, not every one. The table lists over 200,000 clones, 85% to 90% of them singletons. Specimen: peripheral blood. The receptors were sampled from a man aged 25-45 years with COVID-19, enrolled during active disease.

The V call is TRBV6-6, the J call TRBJ2-7; 11 positions agree with TRBD1. Germline V gene sequence: CDR1 MNHNY, CDR2 SVGAGI (reference sequence). This CDR3 has 14 amino acids. V shed 2 bases, J shed 5 bases, and the junction held 2 bases outside the gene matches. The CDR3 DNA is TGTGCCAGCAGTTACAGGGACAGGGGGAACGAGCAGTACTTC. As protein: CASSYRDRGNEQYF.

The chain is built from TRBV20-1 and TRBJ2-3; 11 nucleotides line up with TRBD2. This CDR3 region has 17 residues. V dropped 3 bases and J dropped 0; count of bases not matched to a gene: 8. Germline lookup yields CDR1 DFQATT and CDR2 SNEGSKA (reference sequence). This CDR3 reads CSASPLTSGTSTDTQYF. The CDR3, as DNA: TGCAGTGCTAGTCCTCTGACTAGCGGGACTAGCACAGATACGCAGTATTTT.

The chain couples TRBV2 to TRBJ2-7, with 9 bases that match TRBD1. V gave up 9 bases and J gave up 4 bases; unmatched junction bases: 7. Germline loops: CDR1 SNHLY, CDR2 FYNNEI. The CDR3 is made up of 13 amino acids. CDR3 nucleotide sequence: TGTGCCAGTACAGGACAGGGGCGATACGAGCAGTACTTC. Translated, it gives CASTGQGRYEQYF.

The rearrangement uses TRBV18 and TRBJ2-1; no clear D gene. The CDR3 contains 15 residues. CDR1 is KGHSH, CDR2 LQKENI, per germline. Between the trimmed V and J ends, which lost 6 bases and 2 bases, there was a span of 14 bases. This chain's CDR3 is CASSPTGGAYNEQFF. The CDR3 DNA sequence: TGTGCCAGCTCCCCAACTGGCGGAGCCTACAATGAGCAGTTCTTC.

CDR3 amino acids: CASSPTPNTEAFF. The CDR3 DNA follows: TGTGCCAGCAGTCCAACACCGAACACTGAAGCTTTCTTT. The rearrangement uses TRBV6-6 and TRBJ1-1; D is unresolved. Germline V gene sequence: CDR1 MNHNY, CDR2 SVGAGI (reference sequence). The ends were cut back, 5 bases at V and 1 base at J, with 8 bases in the middle. The CDR3 spans 13 residues.

This chain joins TRBV2 and TRBJ2-1; TRBD1 matches at 10 bases. CDR3 length: 13 amino acids. V lost 9 bases to trimming and J lost 7 bases; unmatched junction nucleotides: 6. The germline gives CDR1 SNHLY, CDR2 FYNNEI. CDR3 sequence reads: CARMGQGLNEQFF. CDR3 bases: TGTGCCAGAATGGGACAGGGGTTGAATGAGCAGTTCTTC.